This T cell receptor (beta chain) was captured by sequencing in a study of PD-1 blockade in classical Hodgkin lymphoma (dated by TCRdb to 2018 to 2020). For the wider study: Nivolumab dosing was 3 mg/kg intravenously every 2 weeks, continuing until either disease progression or unacceptable toxicity. To define a peripheral blood immune signature of response to PD-1 blockade in classical Hodgkin lymphoma, the study combined TCR beta sequencing with CyTOF.

The CDR3 runs 13 amino acids, cysteine and phenylalanine included. Of all the DNA, just the CDR3 is kept, 39 bases in frame from base 1. Sequences SGHDT (CDR1) and YYEEEE (CDR2) are obtained from the germline V gene. V gives up 2 bases and J gives up 7 bases, and the segment between their germline ends measures 10 bases. Interpreted using the paper, the time point label stands for: cycle 2 day 1 (C2D1) of nivolumab. Every trial patient had relapsed following autologous stem cell transplantation, and prior brentuximab vedotin exposure was what differed among cohorts A, B and C. The trial cohort was composed of some 57 patients with relapsed/refractory classical Hodgkin lymphoma, for whom complete response, partial response or progressive disease was recorded as best overall response. In the multi-cohort phase II CheckMate 205 trial, trial patients received single-agent nivolumab. An independent review committee assessed best overall response by applying the 2007 International Working Group response criteria. Trial PBMCs were obtained immediately prior to nivolumab initiation (C1D1) and on therapy at cycle 2 day 1 and cycle 4 day 1. Peripheral blood was collected in 8 mL Vacutainer Cell Preparation Tubes, from which PBMCs were isolated by centrifugation and then cryopreserved.

What the research found in general, with its limitations: CD4+ but not CD8+ TCR diversity rose significantly by C4D1 (p=0.0027 vs p=0.16), most apparent in complete responders (p=0.02). Only a single clinical trial cohort was studied, and what caused the repertoire differences, possibly disease activity or prior therapy, remained undefined. Baseline TCR diversity was reported to be lower in newly diagnosed patients than in healthy donors, and even lower in relapsed/refractory patients. Trial patients with a complete response had baseline diversity similar to that of newly diagnosed patients, while partial responders and progressors had significantly lower diversity. Lower diversity was observed in patients in whom nivolumab was started less than 1 year after ASCT, and these patients were excluded from later analyses so that confounding by immune reconstitution would be avoided.

Genomic DNA was extracted with the Qiagen DNeasy kit from unsorted PBMCs and from negatively selected CD4+ and CD8+ fractions. Amplification of TCR beta CDR3 regions was done by immunoSEQ multiplex PCR with primers that anneal to V and J segments. A synthetic immune receptor repertoire was used to minimize amplification bias, and any residual bias was removed computationally once sequencing was done. The authors' analysis ran thus. Custom Python scripts were used to quantify repertoire diversity as the Shannon entropy index. Unsorted, CD4+ and CD8+ repertoires were examined separately, except in combined analyses, for which CD4+ and CD8+ sequences were merged in silico. Clonal expansion was defined as a frequency increase of at least 2-fold after treatment compared with C1D1, and clones undetected at baseline were assigned a pseudocount of 0.5. Singleton clones were defined as clones with 0 or 1 copy at C1D1, and non-singleton clones were defined as clones with 2 or more copies. Clones expanded in unsorted samples were annotated as CD4+, CD8+ or unknown by matching protein sequences in sorted samples from the same patient. Wilcoxon tests on paired samples were used to test diversity changes from C1D1 to C4D1. What TCRdb holds here is the immuneACCESS table cut down to in-frame rearrangements. Part of the clones is not present; checked against another copy, under half of the missing clones reflect an unresolved V gene, and the others are unexplained. V, J and clone size were drawn from that table, and D and trimming were deduced from the DNA. The sample data list about 90,000 clones, and 75% to 90% of these were observed just once. Jointly, the top ten make up about 11% of the sample.

This clone showed up just once. Its antigen is unknown. Per-base qualities were not stored, and no clone one base away is much larger. The clonotype comes from a human donor with classical Hodgkin lymphoma. The sequencing used peripheral blood mononuclear cells (PBMCs), collected before the second cycle of nivolumab. Recombination linked TRBV5-6 to TRBJ1-5, with the D gene too uncertain to name. The bases read TGTGCCAGCAGCTTTTTGTCGGAACAGCCCCAGCATTTT. This encodes CASSFLSEQPQHF.